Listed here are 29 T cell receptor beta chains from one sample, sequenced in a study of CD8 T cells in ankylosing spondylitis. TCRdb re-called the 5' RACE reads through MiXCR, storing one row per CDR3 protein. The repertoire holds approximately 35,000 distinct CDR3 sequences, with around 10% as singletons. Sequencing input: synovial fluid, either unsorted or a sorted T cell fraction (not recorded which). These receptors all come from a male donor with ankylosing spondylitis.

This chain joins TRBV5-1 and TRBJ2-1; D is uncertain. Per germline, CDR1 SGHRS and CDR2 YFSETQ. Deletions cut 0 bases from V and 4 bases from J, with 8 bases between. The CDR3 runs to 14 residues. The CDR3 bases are TGCGCCAGCAGCTTGGCCGCAGAATACAATGAGCAGTTCTTC. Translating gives CASSLAAEYNEQFF.

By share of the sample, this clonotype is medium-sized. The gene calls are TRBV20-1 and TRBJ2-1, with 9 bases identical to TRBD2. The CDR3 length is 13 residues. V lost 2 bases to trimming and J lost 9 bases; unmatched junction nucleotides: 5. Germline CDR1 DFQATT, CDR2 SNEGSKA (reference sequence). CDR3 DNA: TGCAGTGCTAGACGGCTAGCGGGAACTGAGCAGTTCTTC. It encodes CSARRLAGTEQFF.

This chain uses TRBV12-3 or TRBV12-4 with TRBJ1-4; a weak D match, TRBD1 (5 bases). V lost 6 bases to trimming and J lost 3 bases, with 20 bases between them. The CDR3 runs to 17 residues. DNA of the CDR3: TGTGCCAGCAGCCTCTTGTTGGGGGAGATACCTAATGAAAAACTGTTTTTT. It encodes CASSLLLGEIPNEKLFF.

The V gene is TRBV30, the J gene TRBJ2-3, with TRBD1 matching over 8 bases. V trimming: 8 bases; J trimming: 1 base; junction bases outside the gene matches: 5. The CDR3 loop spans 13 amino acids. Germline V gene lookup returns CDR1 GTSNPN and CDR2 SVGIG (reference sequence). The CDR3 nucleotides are TGTGCCAGCCGGGACAGGCGCACAGATACGCAGTATTTT. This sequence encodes CASRDRRTDTQYF.

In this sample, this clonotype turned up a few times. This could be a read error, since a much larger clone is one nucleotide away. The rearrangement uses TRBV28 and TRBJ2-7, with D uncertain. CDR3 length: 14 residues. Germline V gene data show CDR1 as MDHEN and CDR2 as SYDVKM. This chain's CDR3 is CASGVRVLSYEQDF. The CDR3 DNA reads TGTGCCAGCGGGGTACGGGTGCTTTCCTACGAGCAGGACTTC.

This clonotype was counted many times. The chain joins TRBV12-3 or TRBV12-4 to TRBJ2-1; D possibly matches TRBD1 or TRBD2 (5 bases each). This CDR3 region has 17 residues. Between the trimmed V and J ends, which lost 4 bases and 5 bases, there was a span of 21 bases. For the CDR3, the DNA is TGTGCCAGCAGTTGGGGGAAACCGGCATTTTTGAACAATGAGCAGTTCTTC. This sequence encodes CASSWGKPAFLNNEQFF.

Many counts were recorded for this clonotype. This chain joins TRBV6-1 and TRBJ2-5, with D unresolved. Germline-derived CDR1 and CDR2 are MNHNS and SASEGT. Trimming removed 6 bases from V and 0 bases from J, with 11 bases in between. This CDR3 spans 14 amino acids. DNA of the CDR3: TGTGCCAGCAGCCTAGAGCGCTACCAAGAGACCCAGTACTTC. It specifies CASSLERYQETQYF.

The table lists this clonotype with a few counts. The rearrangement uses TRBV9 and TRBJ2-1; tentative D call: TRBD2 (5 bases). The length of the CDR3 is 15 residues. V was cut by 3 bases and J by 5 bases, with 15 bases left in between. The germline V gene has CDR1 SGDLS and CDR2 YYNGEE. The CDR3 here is CASSALAVSDNEQFF. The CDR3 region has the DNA TGTGCCAGCAGCGCCCTAGCAGTTAGCGACAATGAGCAGTTCTTC.

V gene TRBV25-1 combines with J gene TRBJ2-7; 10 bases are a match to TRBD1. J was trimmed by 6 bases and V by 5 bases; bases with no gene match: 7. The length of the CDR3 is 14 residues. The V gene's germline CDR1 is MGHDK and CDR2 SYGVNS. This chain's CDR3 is CASSNRDRGGEQYF. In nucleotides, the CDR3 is TGTGCCAGCAGTAACCGGGACAGGGGCGGCGAGCAGTACTTC.

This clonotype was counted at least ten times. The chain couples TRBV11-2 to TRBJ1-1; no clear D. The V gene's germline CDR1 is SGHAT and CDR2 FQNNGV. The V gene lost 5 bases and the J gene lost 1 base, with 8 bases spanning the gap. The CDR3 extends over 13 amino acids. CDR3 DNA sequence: TGTGCCAGCAGCCCTTCGACGAACACTGAAGCTTTCTTT. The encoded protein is CASSPSTNTEAFF.

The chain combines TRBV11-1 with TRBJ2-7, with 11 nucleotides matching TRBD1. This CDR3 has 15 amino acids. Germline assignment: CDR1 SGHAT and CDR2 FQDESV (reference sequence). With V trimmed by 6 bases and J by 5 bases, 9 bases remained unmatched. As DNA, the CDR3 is TGTGCCAGCAGGTTCGGTCGGACAGGGGGCGACGAGCAGTACTTC. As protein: CASRFGRTGGDEQYF.

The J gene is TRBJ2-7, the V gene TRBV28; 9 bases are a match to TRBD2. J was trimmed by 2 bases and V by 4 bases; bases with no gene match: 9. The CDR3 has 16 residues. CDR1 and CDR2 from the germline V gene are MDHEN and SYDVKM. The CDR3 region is CASSSYLGGRAYEQYF. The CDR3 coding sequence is TGTGCCAGCAGTTCCTACCTCGGCGGGAGGGCCTACGAGCAGTACTTC.

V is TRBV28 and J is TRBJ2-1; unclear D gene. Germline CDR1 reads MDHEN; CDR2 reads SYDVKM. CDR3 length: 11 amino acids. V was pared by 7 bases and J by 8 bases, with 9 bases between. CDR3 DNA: TGTGCCAGCATTTCGGGCTATGAGCAGTTCTTC. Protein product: CASISGYEQFF.

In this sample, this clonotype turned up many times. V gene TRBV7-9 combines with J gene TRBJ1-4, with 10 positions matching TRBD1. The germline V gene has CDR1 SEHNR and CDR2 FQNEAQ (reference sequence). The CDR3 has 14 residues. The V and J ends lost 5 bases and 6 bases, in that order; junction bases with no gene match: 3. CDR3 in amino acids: CASSRGQGDEKLFF. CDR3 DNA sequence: TGTGCCAGCAGCAGAGGACAGGGGGATGAAAAACTGTTTTTT.

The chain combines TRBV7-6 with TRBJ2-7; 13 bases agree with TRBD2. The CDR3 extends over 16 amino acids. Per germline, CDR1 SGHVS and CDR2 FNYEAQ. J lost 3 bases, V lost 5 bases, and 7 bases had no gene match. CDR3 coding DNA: TGTGCCAGCAGCGCGACTAGCGGGAGGTTGTTCTACGAGCAGTACTTC. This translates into CASSATSGRLFYEQYF.

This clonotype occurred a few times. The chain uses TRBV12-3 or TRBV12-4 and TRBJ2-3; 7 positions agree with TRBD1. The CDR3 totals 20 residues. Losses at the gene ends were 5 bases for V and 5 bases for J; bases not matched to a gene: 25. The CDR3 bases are TGTGCCAGCAGTCCGAAGTGGACAGGCCCTCGAGTAGCCAGAGTAGATACGCAGTATTTT. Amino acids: CASSPKWTGPRVARVDTQYF.

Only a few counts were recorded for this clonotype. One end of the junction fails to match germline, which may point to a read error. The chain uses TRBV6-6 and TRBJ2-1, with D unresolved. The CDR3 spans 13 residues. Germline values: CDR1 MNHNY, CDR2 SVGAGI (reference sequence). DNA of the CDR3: TGTGCCAGCAGTTATGGCCTGGTTGATGATCAGTTCTTC. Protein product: CASSYGLVDDQFF.

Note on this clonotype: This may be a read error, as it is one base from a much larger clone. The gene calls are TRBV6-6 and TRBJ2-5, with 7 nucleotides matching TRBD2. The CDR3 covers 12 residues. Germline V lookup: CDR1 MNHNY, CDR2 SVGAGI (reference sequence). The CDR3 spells CTSDGGGETQYF. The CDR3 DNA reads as TGTACCAGCGATGGGGGGGGAGAGACCCAGTACTTC.

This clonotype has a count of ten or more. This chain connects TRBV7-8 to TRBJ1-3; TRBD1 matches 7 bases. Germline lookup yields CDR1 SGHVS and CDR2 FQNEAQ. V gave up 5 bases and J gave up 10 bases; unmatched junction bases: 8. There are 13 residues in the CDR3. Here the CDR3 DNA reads TGTGCCAGCAGCCCAGGGACAGCCGCAACCATATATTTT. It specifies CASSPGTAATIYF.

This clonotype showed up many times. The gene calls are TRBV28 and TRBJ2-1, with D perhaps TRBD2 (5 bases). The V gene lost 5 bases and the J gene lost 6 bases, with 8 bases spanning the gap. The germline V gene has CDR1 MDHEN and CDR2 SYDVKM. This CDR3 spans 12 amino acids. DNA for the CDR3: TGTGCCAGCAGTCTGCGGGCCAATGAGCAGTTCTTC. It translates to CASSLRANEQFF.

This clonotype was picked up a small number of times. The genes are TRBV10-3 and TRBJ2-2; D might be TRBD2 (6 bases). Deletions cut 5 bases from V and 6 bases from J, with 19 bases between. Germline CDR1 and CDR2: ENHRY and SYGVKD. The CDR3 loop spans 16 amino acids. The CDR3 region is CAISSPGVGPAGELFF. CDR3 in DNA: TGTGCCATCAGTTCCCCGGGAGTTGGCCCCGCCGGGGAGCTGTTTTTT.

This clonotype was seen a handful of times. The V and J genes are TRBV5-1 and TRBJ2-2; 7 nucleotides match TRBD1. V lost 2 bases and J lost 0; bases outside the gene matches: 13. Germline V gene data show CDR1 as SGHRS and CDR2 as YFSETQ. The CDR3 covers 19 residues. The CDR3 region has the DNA TGCGCCAGCAGCTTATGGGGCCTTAGTGGGACAGCGAACACCGGGGAGCTGTTTTTT. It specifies CASSLWGLSGTANTGELFF.

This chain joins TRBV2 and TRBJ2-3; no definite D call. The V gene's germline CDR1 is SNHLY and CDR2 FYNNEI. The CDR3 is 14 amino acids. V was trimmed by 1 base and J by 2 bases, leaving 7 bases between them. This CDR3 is CASSEDSNTDTQYF. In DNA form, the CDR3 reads TGTGCCAGCAGTGAAGACTCTAACACAGATACGCAGTATTTT.

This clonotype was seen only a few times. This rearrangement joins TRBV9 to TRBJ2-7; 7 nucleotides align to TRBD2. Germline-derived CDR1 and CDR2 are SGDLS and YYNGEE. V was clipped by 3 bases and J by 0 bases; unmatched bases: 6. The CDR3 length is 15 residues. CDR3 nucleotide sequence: TGTGCCAGCAGCGCCGGGACTACGAACTCCTACGAGCAGTACTTC. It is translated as CASSAGTTNSYEQYF. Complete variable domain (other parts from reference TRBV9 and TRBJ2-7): DSGVTQTPKHLITATGQRVTLRCSPRSGDLSVYWYQQSLDQGLQFLIQYYNGEERAKGNILERFSAQQFPDLHSELNLSSLELGDSALYFCASSAGTTNSYEQYFGPGTRLTVT.

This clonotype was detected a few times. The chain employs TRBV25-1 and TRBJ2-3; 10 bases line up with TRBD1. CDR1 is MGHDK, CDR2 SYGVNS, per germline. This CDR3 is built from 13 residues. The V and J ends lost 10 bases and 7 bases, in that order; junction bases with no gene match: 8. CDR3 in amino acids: CATSDRGRNTQYF. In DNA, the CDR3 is TGTGCCACCTCAGACAGGGGGCGAAATACGCAGTATTTT.

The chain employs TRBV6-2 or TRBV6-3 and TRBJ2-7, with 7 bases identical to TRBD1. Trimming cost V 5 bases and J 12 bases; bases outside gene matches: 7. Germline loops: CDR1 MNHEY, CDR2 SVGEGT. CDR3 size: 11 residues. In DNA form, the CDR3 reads TGTGCCAGCAGTACAGGGGTTCGGAGGTACTTC. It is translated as CASSTGVRRYF.

The CDR3 region is CASSHGGWSGQETQYF. The CDR3 DNA is TGTGCCAGCAGCCATGGAGGCTGGAGCGGCCAAGAGACCCAGTACTTC. The chain couples TRBV3-1 to TRBJ2-5, with TRBD2 as a possible D gene (5 bases). Germline assignment: CDR1 LGHDT and CDR2 YNNKEL (reference sequence). This CDR3 contains 16 residues. V lost 3 bases and J 1 base, leaving 15 bases between the germline ends.

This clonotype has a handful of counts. The CDR3 DNA reads TGTGCCAGCAGCTTAGCCCTAGGCCGCACAGATACGCAGTATTTT. This translates into CASSLALGRTDTQYF. The chain recombines TRBV7-2 with TRBJ2-3; D is unresolved. V was trimmed by 0 bases and J by 1 base, leaving 8 bases between them. The CDR3 runs 15 residues. Per the germline V gene, CDR1 is SGHTA and CDR2 is FQGNSA.

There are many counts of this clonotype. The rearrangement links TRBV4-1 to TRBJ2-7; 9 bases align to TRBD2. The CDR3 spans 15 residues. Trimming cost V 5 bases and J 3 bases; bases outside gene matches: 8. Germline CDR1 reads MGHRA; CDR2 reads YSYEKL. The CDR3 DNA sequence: TGCGCCAGCAGCTCTCCGCCTAGCGGGAACTACGAGCAGTACTTC. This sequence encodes CASSSPPSGNYEQYF.